The 22 T cell receptor beta chains below all came from one sample that was sequenced in a study of blood T cell repertoires in COVID-19. Assay used: immunoSEQ multiplex PCR; TCRdb lists only in-frame clones, some missing. Of some 250,000 clones listed, about 82% are singletons. The sample consisted of peripheral blood. The receptor set was obtained from an elderly man with acute or convalescent COVID-19.

The V gene is TRBV19, the J gene TRBJ2-7; a weak D match, TRBD2 (6 bases). The germline CDR1 and CDR2 sequences are LNHDA and SQIVND (reference sequence). This CDR3 is built from 14 residues. V gave up 7 bases and J gave up 4 bases, with 17 bases separating them. DNA for the CDR3: TGTGCCAGTACTCCACCCCTAGCGCCGTACGAGCAGTACTTC. Residues: CASTPPLAPYEQYF.

This chain uses TRBV19 with TRBJ1-1, with D unclear. The CDR3 is 14 amino acids. The germline V gene has CDR1 LNHDA and CDR2 SQIVND (reference sequence). V was cut by 3 bases and J by 0 bases, with 8 bases left in between. The CDR3 region has the DNA TGTGCCAGTAGTATGAGGGCGGTGAACACTGAAGCTTTCTTT. Translated: CASSMRAVNTEAFF.

The chain couples TRBV5-1 to TRBJ1-6; a possible D gene is TRBD1 (5 bases). V was clipped by 0 bases and J by 9 bases, with 10 bases between them. CDR1 and CDR2 from the germline V gene are SGHRS and YFSETQ. CDR3 size: 14 residues. The CDR3 coding sequence is TGCGCCAGCAGCTTGGGGCAGGACACTTCACCCCTCCACTTT. Translated: CASSLGQDTSPLHF. The whole variable domain, filled in from reference TRBV5-1 and TRBJ1-6, reads KAGVTQTPRYLIKTRGQQVTLSCSPISGHRSVSWYQQTPGQGLQFLFEYFSETQRNKGNFPGRFSGRQFSNSRSEMNVSTLELGDSALYLCASSLGQDTSPLHFGNGTRLTVT.

This rearrangement joins TRBV5-4 to TRBJ2-3, with 11 nucleotides matching TRBD2. The CDR3 covers 16 residues. V lost 5 bases to trimming and J lost 3 bases; unmatched junction nucleotides: 8. Germline lookup yields CDR1 SGHNT and CDR2 YYREEE (reference sequence). DNA of the CDR3: TGTGCCAGCAGGGGGGGTGGGACTAGCGGTACAGATACGCAGTATTTT. Amino acid sequence: CASRGGGTSGTDTQYF.

With regard to this clone: The same CDR3 can be traced to other DNA sequences in this sample. V usage is TRBV18 and J usage is TRBJ2-7; TRBD1 matches 7 bases. This CDR3 is built from 14 residues. V was clipped by 3 bases and J by 1 base; unmatched bases: 3. Germline lookup yields CDR1 KGHSH and CDR2 LQKENI. The CDR3 bases are TGTGCCAGCTCACCCCGGACAGGTTCCTACGAGCAGTACTTC. Encoded protein: CASSPRTGSYEQYF.

In its sample, this clone was seen once. The chain is built from TRBV14 and TRBJ1-3, with D perhaps TRBD1 (6 bases). The CDR3 runs to 14 residues. V lost 6 bases and J lost 4, with 13 bases in between. Germline assignment: CDR1 SGHDN and CDR2 FVKESK. The DNA for the CDR3 is TGTGCCAGCAGAACTTCCGGGACAGGAAACACCATATATTTT. Translation: CASRTSGTGNTIYF.

The chain's CDR3 is CASSQRGTYEQYF. DNA of the CDR3: TGTGCCAGCAGCCAGAGGGGGACCTACGAGCAGTACTTC. The V call is TRBV3-1 (or the pseudogene TRBV3-2), the J call TRBJ2-7; the D gene is possibly TRBD1 (6 bases). Germline CDR1 reads LGHDT; CDR2 reads YNNKEL (reference sequence). CDR3 length: 13 residues. V gave up 3 bases and J gave up 2 bases, with 8 bases separating them.

This clone was recorded once. The chain combines TRBV10-3 with TRBJ2-2; tentative D call: TRBD1 (5 bases). V lost 9 bases and J 2 bases, leaving 10 bases between the germline ends. Looked up from germline, CDR1 is ENHRY and CDR2 is SYGVKD. The CDR3 extends over 13 amino acids. The CDR3 spells CAMGQGNTGELFF. In nucleotides, the CDR3 is TGTGCCATGGGTCAGGGAAACACCGGGGAGCTGTTTTTT.

The V call is TRBV7-2, the J call TRBJ2-3, with D unresolved. The V and J ends lost 5 bases and 2 bases respectively, with 5 bases between them. This CDR3 is 12 amino acids long. Germline V CDR1 and CDR2: SGHTA, FQGNSA. Here the CDR3 DNA reads TGTGCCAGCAGCCAGGTCACAGATACGCAGTATTTT. Translation gives CASSQVTDTQYF.

V is TRBV5-1 and J is TRBJ2-6; perhaps TRBD1 as D (5 bases). Germline CDR1 is SGHRS and CDR2 is YFSETQ. The CDR3 spans 14 residues. Trimming left V 0 bases short and J 5 bases short, with 6 bases between. CDR3 residues: CASSLGQRANVLTF. CDR3 in DNA: TGCGCCAGCAGCTTGGGACAGCGGGCCAACGTCCTGACTTTC.

The chain links TRBV19 to TRBJ1-1; 10 nucleotides match TRBD1. The V segment lost 7 bases and the J segment 0 bases; nucleotides outside the gene matches: 5. Germline CDR1 is LNHDA and CDR2 is SQIVND (reference sequence). The CDR3 sequence is 15 residues long. This chain's CDR3 is CASMGQGTMNTEAFF. CDR3 in DNA: TGTGCCAGTATGGGACAGGGGACCATGAACACTGAAGCTTTCTTT. Looking up the rest from reference TRBV19 and TRBJ1-1 gives the full variable domain: DGGITQSPKYLFRKEGQNVTLSCEQNLNHDAMYWYRQDPGQGLRLIYYSQIVNDFQKGDIAEGYSVSREKKESFPLTVTSAQKNPTAFYLCASMGQGTMNTEAFFGQGTRLTVV.

V is TRBV6-5 and J is TRBJ2-5; 10 nucleotides align to TRBD2. Germline V lookup: CDR1 MNHEY, CDR2 SVGAGI. The CDR3 spans 14 residues. V lost 4 bases to trimming and J lost 7 bases; unmatched junction nucleotides: 6. The CDR3 spells CASSSKRGGGTQYF. CDR3 DNA: TGTGCCAGCAGTTCCAAGCGGGGGGGCGGGACCCAGTACTTC.

The chain carries TRBV5-6 and TRBJ2-5, with D possibly TRBD1 on 6 matching bases. The CDR3 loop spans 14 amino acids. V was trimmed by 2 bases and J by 3 bases, leaving 11 bases between them. Germline V gene sequence: CDR1 SGHDT, CDR2 YYEEEE. The CDR3 region has the DNA TGTGCCAGCAGCTTTGACAGGAGAGAAGAGACCCAGTACTTC. Encoded protein: CASSFDRREETQYF.

This chain connects TRBV5-1 to TRBJ1-2; D not resolved. The germline V and J ends were trimmed by 5 bases and 8 bases, with 19 bases remaining between them. Germline assignment: CDR1 SGHRS and CDR2 YFSETQ. The CDR3 length is 14 residues. This chain's CDR3 is CASSSDTTGGGYTF. The CDR3, as DNA: TGCGCCAGCAGTTCCGACACAACCGGAGGGGGCTACACCTTC.

This rearrangement joins TRBV28 to TRBJ1-2; tentatively, D is TRBD1 (5 bases). V lost 7 bases and J lost 7, with 19 bases in between. Germline V gene sequence: CDR1 MDHEN, CDR2 SYDVKM. The CDR3 is made up of 14 amino acids. DNA of the CDR3: TGTGCCAGCACCAAAATCAGACAGAGTGGTGGCTACACCTTC. It specifies CASTKIRQSGGYTF.

The chain joins TRBV3-1 (or the pseudogene TRBV3-2) to TRBJ1-1; D unresolved. The CDR3 length is 14 residues. V lost 4 bases and J lost 6, with 15 bases in between. The germline V gene has CDR1 LGHDT and CDR2 YNNKEL (reference sequence). The CDR3 spells CASSPRPAGAEAFF. In DNA form, the CDR3 reads TGTGCCAGCAGCCCCCGACCCGCCGGGGCTGAAGCTTTCTTT.

The chain combines TRBV5-4 with TRBJ1-5; D not certain. The CDR3 has 12 residues. V was pared by 0 bases and J by 7 bases, with 5 bases between. The V gene's germline CDR1 is SGHNT and CDR2 YYREEE (reference sequence). CDR3 coding DNA: TGTGCCAGCAGCTTGGACAGCCAGCCCCAGCATTTT. Translating gives CASSLDSQPQHF. The full variable domain, with the rest looked up from reference TRBV5-4 and TRBJ1-5, is ETGVTQSPTHLIKTRGQQVTLRCSSQSGHNTVSWYQQALGQGPQFIFQYYREEENGRGNFPPRFSGLQFPNYSSELNVNALELDDSALYLCASSLDSQPQHFGDGTRLSIL.

Notes on this clone: One end of the junction fails to match germline, which may point to a read error. The J gene is TRBJ2-7, the V gene TRBV6-5; TRBD1 matches at 8 bases. CDR3 length equals 14 residues. Germline V CDR1 and CDR2: MNHEY, SVGAGI. This CDR3 is CASRLGQGSHEQYF. CDR3 in DNA: TGTGCCAGCAGACTCGGACAGGGCTCCCACGAGCAGTACTTC.

This chain links TRBV5-1 with TRBJ2-6, with D possibly being TRBD1 (6 bases). Trimming pared 4 bases from V and 0 bases from J, leaving 11 bases between. This CDR3 comprises 16 residues. CDR1 and CDR2 (germline): SGHRS, YFSETQ. The CDR3 here is CASSGGHTSGANVLTF. The DNA for the CDR3 is TGCGCCAGCAGCGGGGGACATACCTCTGGGGCCAACGTCCTGACTTTC.

The chain links TRBV7-2 to TRBJ1-6, with 7 bases that match TRBD1. Germline loops: CDR1 SGHTA, CDR2 FQGNSA. The trim removed 6 bases at V and 6 bases at J, leaving 5 bases unmatched. This CDR3 has 14 amino acids. Written as DNA, the CDR3 is TGTGCCAGCAGGAAGACAGGGCTTAATTCACCCCTCCACTTT. This sequence encodes CASRKTGLNSPLHF.

This clone was counted a few times. The rearrangement uses TRBV5-1 and TRBJ1-1, with TRBD1 matching over 10 bases. Germline V gene lookup returns CDR1 SGHRS and CDR2 YFSETQ. J was trimmed by 2 bases and V by 4 bases; bases with no gene match: 5. The CDR3 runs to 15 residues. CDR3 amino acids: CASSLTGGSNTEAFF. The CDR3 DNA reads as TGCGCCAGCAGCCTGACAGGGGGCTCCAACACTGAAGCTTTCTTT.

The CDR3 sequence is CASSLAGGGTDTQYF. Here the CDR3 DNA reads TGTGCCAGCAGCTTGGCGGGGGGGGGCACAGATACGCAGTATTTT. V and J are TRBV5-4 and TRBJ2-3, with 8 nucleotides matching TRBD2. J gave up 1 base and V 0 bases, and 1 base lay outside the gene matches. Germline CDR1 is SGHNT and CDR2 is YYREEE (reference sequence). CDR3 length: 15 residues.